The following is a T cell receptor beta chain sequence with its context. These data originate in a study of shared clonotypes between healthy human individuals. Looking at the study overall: The donor group consisted of two women and three men, aged 18 to 49.

Germline-derived CDR1 and CDR2 are SGHTA and FQGNSA. The CDR3 sequence is 16 residues long. J lost 7 bases, V lost 3 bases, and 11 bases had no gene match. Assay used: immunoSEQ multiplex PCR; TCRdb lists only in-frame clones, some missing. The profile shows roughly 2,300,000 clones, about nine tenths of them singletons. This receptor was taken from a man in his late teens or twenties in good health. Some clones in this sample may be carry-over from other donors' samples. The source material was naive CD4+ T cells from PBMCs. The subset was: CD45RA+ positively selected. The V gene is TRBV7-2, the J gene TRBJ2-1; 8 bases are shared with TRBD2. Here the CDR3 DNA reads TGTGCCAGCAGCTTCTTTCCGGGAGGGCTCTCGAATGAGCAGTTCTTC. Its translation is CASSFFPGGLSNEQFF.